This T cell receptor beta chain was captured in a study of T-cell memory formation after mild COVID-19. For the study at large: In these data, TCR clusters were largely donor specific.

A note on this clonotype: The antigen is undetermined.

Trimming pared 0 bases from V and 1 base from J, leaving 15 bases between. Germline CDR1 LGHNA, CDR2 YSLEER. The CDR3 contains 17 residues. Points from the study as a whole: CD4/CD8 balance held among clones contracting day 15 to 85, and later expanders leaned CD4+. Among contracting clones, CD4+ were mainly CM/EM and CD8+ enriched in EMRA.

One entry per CDR3 protein results from TCRdb running MiXCR on the 5' RACE reads. The data show around 200,000 distinct CDR3 sequences, 8% to 11% seen once. The receptor's source is a man younger than 30 who had mild COVID-19 (a few samples of this study predate the infection). Cell type and time point are not known. This chain links TRBV4-3 with TRBJ1-1; D uncertain. The material sequenced was PBMCs or a T cell subset sorted from them (not recorded which). CDR3 sequence (DNA): TGCGCCAGCAGCCAAGAAGGGCGAGGGCTCTCGAACACTGAAGCTTTCTTT. The encoded protein is CASSQEGRGLSNTEAFF.